Shown below are 20 T cell receptor beta chains from a single sample sequenced in a study of spatial heterogeneity in lung cancer. Each CDR3 protein is one row after TCRdb ran MiXCR on the 5' RACE reads. This repertoire shows about 6,100 distinct CDR3 sequences, about 12% found once; its top ten account for more than 15%. Stated time point: sample taken at primary tumor resection. Sequencing used lung tissue, obtained at surgery. The receptors shown here come from a human donor with early-stage non-small cell lung cancer.

This clonotype was detected many times. Because this beta chain is a stray read in a library intended to capture alpha chains, its abundance should not be given much weight. The chain couples TRBV18 to TRBJ2-5; D possibly uses TRBD1 or TRBD2 (5 bases each). V gave up 6 bases and J gave up 3 bases, with 8 bases separating them. The CDR3 is 12 residues long. The germline CDR1 and CDR2 sequences are KGHSH and LQKENI. CDR3 amino acids: CASSGRKETQYF. CDR3 DNA: TGTGCCAGCTCGGGACGGAAAGAGACCCAGTACTTC. Based on the CDR3 plus reference TRBV18 and TRBJ2-5, the full variable domain is NAGVMQNPRHLVRRRGQEARLRCSPMKGHSHVYWYRQLPEEGLKFMVYLQKENIIDESGMPKERFSAEFPKEGPSILRIQQVVRGDSAAYFCASSGRKETQYFGPGTRLLVL.

This clonotype was seen many times. This beta chain was picked up by a library intended for alpha chains and is off target, so its count carries little meaning. The chain carries TRBV28 and TRBJ2-2; a weak D match, TRBD1 (5 bases). Deletions cut 2 bases from V and 6 bases from J, with 19 bases between. The CDR3 covers 17 residues. The germline V gene has CDR1 MDHEN and CDR2 SYDVKM. Here the CDR3 reads CASSLKVARVIPGELFF. The CDR3, as DNA: TGTGCCAGCAGTTTAAAGGTCGCCAGGGTAATCCCCGGGGAGCTGTTTTTT.

Concerning this clonotype: This beta chain slipped into a library made for alpha chains as a stray read, so its size is not meaningful. J is TRBJ2-1 and V is TRBV10-3; no reliable D call. From germline, CDR1 is ENHRY and CDR2 SYGVKD. The CDR3 has 13 residues. Trimming removed 11 bases at V and 4 bases at J, with 15 bases between. This chain's CDR3 is CAVNLDPYNEQFF. CDR3 DNA sequence: TGTGCCGTCAACCTGGACCCGTACAATGAGCAGTTCTTC.

This clonotype ranks as medium-sized. As an off-target read in a library built for alpha chains, this beta chain has a frequency of little significance. The V gene is TRBV5-4, the J gene TRBJ1-4, with 7 bases identical to TRBD1. J gave up 5 bases and V 5 bases, and 9 bases lay outside the gene matches. Looked up from germline, CDR1 is SGHNT and CDR2 is YYREEE (reference sequence). The CDR3 spans 15 residues. The CDR3 is CASSLGGLSNEKLFF. CDR3 coding DNA: TGTGCCAGCAGTTTAGGGGGCTTGAGCAATGAAAAACTGTTTTTT.

Comment on this clonotype: For a library built for alpha chains, this beta chain is a stray read; little rests on its size. The rearrangement links TRBV7-3 to TRBJ2-1; D is perhaps TRBD1 or TRBD2 (5 bases each). V lost 2 bases and J 8 bases, leaving 16 bases between the germline ends. The CDR3 is 15 residues long. In germline, CDR1 is SGHTA, CDR2 FQGTGA. In DNA form, the CDR3 reads TGTGCCAGCAGCTTAGGGCCCGTTGAGGGACATGAGCAGTTCTTC. Protein sequence: CASSLGPVEGHEQFF.

This clonotype was seen ten or more times. The library was built for alpha chains, so this beta chain is an off-target read and its size means little. The chain links TRBV20-1 to TRBJ1-3, with D tentatively TRBD1 (5 bases). CDR1 and CDR2 from the germline V gene are DFQATT and SNEGSKA (reference sequence). V was clipped by 0 bases and J by 6 bases, with 12 bases between them. The CDR3 length is 14 residues. The chain's CDR3 is CSARDWRDLNTIYF. The DNA for the CDR3 is TGCAGTGCTAGAGATTGGCGGGACTTAAACACCATATATTTT.

This clonotype was recorded at least ten times. This beta chain slipped into a library made for alpha chains as a stray read, so its size is not meaningful. The CDR3 DNA is TGTGCCAGCAGTTTTACTAGCGGAAGCTCCTACGAGCAGTACTTC. Protein product: CASSFTSGSSYEQYF. The genes are TRBV27 and TRBJ2-7; 8 nucleotides match TRBD2. J gave up 0 bases and V 3 bases, and 4 bases lay outside the gene matches. This CDR3 has 15 amino acids. Germline loops: CDR1 MNHEY, CDR2 SMNVEV (reference sequence).

This clonotype was detected many times. The library was built for alpha chains, so this beta chain is an off-target read and its size means little. The chain joins TRBV7-9 to TRBJ2-5; the D gene is possibly TRBD1 (6 bases). Per germline, CDR1 SEHNR and CDR2 FQNEAQ (reference sequence). The V end was cut by 1 base, the J end by 5 bases, with 17 bases between. The CDR3 is 16 residues long. CDR3 nucleotide sequence: TGTGCCAGCAGCTTAGAATGGTCGGCAGGGGTTGAGACCCAGTACTTC. As protein: CASSLEWSAGVETQYF.

This clonotype showed up many times. A library made for alpha chains picked up this beta chain off target, so its size means little. The genes are TRBV7-9 and TRBJ2-3; the D is unclear. Trimming cost V 1 base and J 5 bases, with 4 bases left between them. The germline gives CDR1 SEHNR, CDR2 FQNEAQ (reference sequence). The CDR3 sequence is 12 residues long. CDR3 in DNA: TGTGCCAGCAGCTTAGGTATAGATACGCAGTATTTT. Protein product: CASSLGIDTQYF.

This clonotype came up many times. A library prepared for alpha chains yielded this beta chain as an off-target read; its size is of little meaning. The chain is built from TRBV20-1 and TRBJ1-2, with TRBD1 identical over 7 bases. V lost 5 bases to trimming and J lost 2 bases; unmatched junction nucleotides: 8. From germline, CDR1 is DFQATT and CDR2 SNEGSKA (reference sequence). This CDR3 is built from 14 residues. Written as DNA, the CDR3 is TGCAGTGCTTATCGGACAGGTGTCAACTATGGCTACACCTTC. Translating gives CSAYRTGVNYGYTF.

By share, this clonotype ranks as medium-sized. This beta chain was picked up by a library intended for alpha chains and is off target, so its count carries little meaning. J is TRBJ2-3 and V is TRBV30, with 7 bases matching TRBD2. V dropped 4 bases and J dropped 1; count of bases not matched to a gene: 5. CDR3 length: 14 amino acids. Germline CDR1 is GTSNPN and CDR2 is SVGIG (reference sequence). This CDR3 reads CAWIGGGGTDTQYF. In nucleotides, the CDR3 is TGTGCCTGGATTGGGGGGGGAGGCACAGATACGCAGTATTTT.

The table lists this clonotype with many counts. This beta chain is a stray read from a library made for alpha chains; its abundance is not meaningful. V gene TRBV7-9 combines with J gene TRBJ1-5, with a possible D match to TRBD1 (5 bases). CDR1 and CDR2 (germline): SEHNR, FQNEAQ (reference sequence). The CDR3 consists of 15 residues. V was cut by 4 bases and J by 1 base, with 11 bases left in between. The CDR3 protein is CASSSGHQSNQPQHF. In nucleotides, the CDR3 is TGTGCCAGCAGCTCCGGACACCAGAGCAATCAGCCCCAGCATTTT. The entire variable domain, with the rest obtained from reference TRBV7-9 and TRBJ1-5, is as follows: DTGVSQNPRHKITKRGQNVTFRCDPISEHNRLYWYRQTLGQGPEFLTYFQNEAQLEKSRLLSDRFSAERPKGSFSTLEIQRTEQGDSAMYLCASSSGHQSNQPQHFGDGTRLSIL.

This clonotype was seen at least ten times. This beta chain came through as a stray read in a library set up for alpha chains, and its size says little. This chain uses TRBV7-2 with TRBJ2-2; 10 nucleotides align to TRBD1. This CDR3 has 18 residues. Germline-derived CDR1 and CDR2 are SGHTA and FQGNSA. Unmatched junction bases numbered 9, after V lost 3 bases and J lost 2 bases. The CDR3 DNA follows: TGTGCCAGCAGCTTTAATTACGGGACAGGGGCTAACACCGGGGAGCTGTTTTTT. Protein: CASSFNYGTGANTGELFF. The full variable domain, with the rest looked up from reference TRBV7-2 and TRBJ2-2, is GAGVSQSPSNKVTEKGKDVELRCDPISGHTALYWYRQSLGQGLEFLIYFQGNSAPDKSGLPSDRFSAERTGGSVSTLTIQRTQQEDSAVYLCASSFNYGTGANTGELFFGEGSRLTVL.

This clonotype was seen many times. This beta chain is an off-target read within a library intended for alpha chains, so its frequency means little. The rearrangement links TRBV7-3 to TRBJ2-3; D perhaps matches TRBD2 (5 bases). V lost 2 bases to trimming and J lost 0 bases, with 9 bases between them. Looked up from germline, CDR1 is SGHTA and CDR2 is FQGTGA. CDR3 length equals 15 residues. The CDR3 nucleotides read TGTGCCAGCAGCTTAGCGGGTCCTAGCACAGATACGCAGTATTTT. It encodes CASSLAGPSTDTQYF.

By sample share, this clonotype is medium-sized. As an off-target read in a library built for alpha chains, this beta chain has a frequency of little significance. The chain employs TRBV12-3 or TRBV12-4 and TRBJ2-1; tentatively, D is TRBD1 or TRBD2 (5 bases each). The CDR3 is made up of 13 amino acids. V was clipped by 7 bases and J by 8 bases, with 15 bases between them. Written as DNA, the CDR3 is TGTGCCAGCACCTGGGACGGTGATTATGAGCAGTTCTTC. Translation gives CASTWDGDYEQFF.

This clonotype occurred many times. For a library built for alpha chains, this beta chain is a stray read; little rests on its size. The chain is built from TRBV20-1 and TRBJ2-7; perhaps TRBD1 as D (5 bases). The CDR3 runs to 13 residues. Trimming cost V 6 bases and J 4 bases, with 16 bases left between them. Germline values: CDR1 DFQATT, CDR2 SNEGSKA (reference sequence). The DNA for the CDR3 is TGCAGTGCCCCCGCGACGACAGCGTACGAGCAGTACTTC. This codes for CSAPATTAYEQYF.

This clonotype has a count of ten or more. This beta chain is off target for a library built for alpha chains, so its abundance means little. The chain has TRBV7-2 and TRBJ1-2; TRBD1 aligns across 8 bases. The germline V gene encodes CDR1 SGHTA and CDR2 FQGNSA. This CDR3 contains 14 residues. V trimming: 4 bases; J trimming: 3 bases; junction bases outside the gene matches: 4. The CDR3 nucleotides read TGTGCCAGCAGCTCCGGACAGGGTGACTATGGCTACACCTTC. Residues: CASSSGQGDYGYTF.

With regard to this clonotype: Found in a library prepared for alpha chains, this beta chain is an off-target read, and its abundance has little meaning. V gene TRBV6-2 or TRBV6-3 combines with J gene TRBJ2-5, with D perhaps matching TRBD1 (6 bases). This CDR3 has 14 residues. Trimming left V 0 bases short and J 5 bases short, with 10 bases between. Germline V gives CDR1 MNHEY, CDR2 SVGEGT. The CDR3 DNA reads as TGTGCCAGCAGTTACTCTGACAGGAGGGAGACCCAGTACTTC. Translating it yields CASSYSDRRETQYF.

This clonotype qualifies as medium-sized. Since it is a stray read in a library aimed at alpha chains, this beta chain has a size that is not meaningful. The rearrangement uses TRBV24-1 and TRBJ2-2; D is unclear. CDR1 and CDR2 from the germline V gene are KGHDR and SFDVKD. V was pared by 3 bases and J by 4 bases, with 20 bases between. The CDR3 runs 18 residues. DNA for the CDR3: TGTGCCACCAGTGATGTCCCCAGTAAAGGCAGCAGCACCGGGGAGCTGTTTTTT. It codes for CATSDVPSKGSSTGELFF.

This clonotype was observed many times. The library was built for alpha chains, so this beta chain is an off-target read and its size means little. The chain is built from TRBV5-1 and TRBJ2-1, with TRBD2 identical over 8 bases. The trim removed 4 bases at V and 3 bases at J, leaving 6 bases unmatched. Germline CDR1 reads SGHRS; CDR2 reads YFSETQ. The CDR3 is made up of 15 amino acids. The CDR3 region has the DNA TGCGCCAGCAGCCTAACTAGCGGCTTCTACAATGAGCAGTTCTTC. Its translation: CASSLTSGFYNEQFF.